The source of this T cell receptor beta chain is a study of blood T cell repertoires in COVID-19 (dated by TCRdb to 2018 to 2020). Background on the whole study: Samples covering the acute and convalescent phases of COVID-19 were provided by collaborators in the United States, Italy and Spain. The material from the prospective study consisted of cDNA or gDNA derived from T cells, B-cell-depleted T cells, or PBMCs. The dataset comprised deeply sampled blood TCRbeta repertoires from subjects exposed to, actively infected with, or recovered from COVID-19. A freely available public database, intended as a resource for researchers studying the immune response to SARS-CoV-2, is where the repertoires were released. Samples came from the ongoing ImmuneRACE study (first 160 participants) plus 1,254 subjects from 6 global collaborators. Sample metadata almost always included a de-identified subject ID, COVID-19 status, age in years and sex. Where available, HLA class I and class II types were taken from metadata supplied by the sample provider and were not determined by assay-based typing.

One collaborating source in Seattle enrolled patients during active infection and followed them longitudinally through the course of disease. Each collaborating institution followed its own protocols to collect whole blood in K2EDTA tubes. Collaborator samples were shipped for TCRbeta analysis as frozen whole blood, isolated PBMCs, or DNA extracted from either sample type. Only a few counts were recorded for this clone. The antigen it binds to is not known. The sample holds no much larger clone one base away, and base qualities are not on file. CDR1 and CDR2 were assigned from the germline V gene (reference sequence) as LNHDA and SQIVND. Between the V and J ends, shortened by 4 bases and 3 bases respectively, the junction contains 6 bases. The CDR3 holds 12 amino acids from the cysteine to the phenylalanine. Kept here is only the CDR3 DNA, which spans 36 bases and is read in frame from base 1. Broad study findings and their caveats: The amount of clinical and demographic metadata varied by source and participant and was provided uncurated.

TCRbeta CDR3 regions were amplified from genomic DNA by means of the immunoSEQ Assay, a bias-controlled multiplex PCR. The original methods were these. The number of nucleated cells in each sample was estimated from the amplification of reference gene primers within the assay. Sequence reads were collapsed and filtered to measure the absolute abundance of every unique TCRbeta CDR3 rearrangement. Productive Simpson clonality was computed per sample as the square root of Simpson's diversity index over productive rearrangements. In its TCRdb copy, this immuneACCESS table keeps in-frame sequences only and misses some clones. Where compared with another copy, unresolved V genes explain less than half of these, and the others have no known cause. V, J and clone size derive from that table, while D and trimming were established from the DNA sequence. The sample table shows approximately 290,000 clones, and around 92% are seen once. The top ten constitute 8.5% to 14% of the sample.

Sequences were obtained from peripheral blood. This TCR was sampled from a woman in her 30s with COVID-19, enrolled during active disease. The rearranged segments are TRBV19 and TRBJ1-1; the D gene identity is not certain. The CDR3 protein: CASSRTYTEAFF. The DNA is as follows: TGTGCCAGTAGTAGGACTTACACTGAAGCTTTCTTT.